This entry lists 27 T cell receptor beta chains sequenced from one sample in a study of T-cell reconstitution after alpha-beta-depleted transplantation in children. Preparation of the TCRbeta library used unique molecular identifiers. MiXCR was run by TCRdb on the PCR reads, yielding one entry per CDR3 protein. This sample yields 200,000 to 250,000 distinct CDR3 sequences, of which 11% are seen a single time; approximately 28% belongs to the top ten. The sequenced sample was PBMCs, obtained before TCRalphabeta/CD19-depleted stem cell transplant. The receptors were gathered from a child in the first two years of life with acute myeloid leukemia, due to receive a stem cell transplant.

This clonotype was seen repeatedly, ten times or more. This chain connects TRBV28 to TRBJ2-7, with 9 bases that match TRBD1. The CDR3 loop spans 16 amino acids. Germline trimming cut 7 bases from V and 0 bases from J; bases unmatched to any gene: 10. Looked up from germline, CDR1 is MDHEN and CDR2 is SYDVKM. The chain's CDR3 is CASTGTGPLSSYEQYF. CDR3 sequence (DNA): TGTGCCAGCACCGGGACAGGGCCTTTGAGCTCCTACGAGCAGTACTTC.

This clonotype was recorded at least ten times. The chain has TRBV20-1 and TRBJ2-3; the D gene is possibly TRBD2 (5 bases). The germline CDR1 and CDR2 sequences are DFQATT and SNEGSKA (reference sequence). Deletions cut 3 bases from V and 1 base from J, with 17 bases between. The CDR3 length is 16 residues. The CDR3 DNA sequence: TGCAGTGCTAGTTCTCCCGGTGGTAGCGGCACAGATACGCAGTATTTT. Translation gives CSASSPGGSGTDTQYF.

This clonotype was detected ten times or more. The chain joins TRBV12-3 or TRBV12-4 to TRBJ1-2; 7 bases are shared with TRBD1. With V trimmed by 3 bases and J by 3 bases, 4 bases remained unmatched. This CDR3 is built from 14 residues. The CDR3 DNA reads as TGTGCCAGCAGTTTCGGGACAGACCACTATGGCTACACCTTC. This codes for CASSFGTDHYGYTF.

Ten or more counts support this clonotype. This rearrangement joins TRBV28 to TRBJ2-7; possibly TRBD2 for D (5 bases). Looked up from germline, CDR1 is MDHEN and CDR2 is SYDVKM. The CDR3 is 11 residues long. V was pared by 8 bases and J by 4 bases, with 9 bases between. CDR3 amino acids: CASYSGYEQYF. The CDR3 nucleotides are TGTGCCAGCTACTCGGGGTACGAGCAGTACTTC.

The chain carries TRBV5-4 and TRBJ2-7; possibly TRBD1 for D (6 bases). Germline-derived CDR1 and CDR2 are SGHNT and YYREEE (reference sequence). This CDR3 comprises 14 residues. V was shortened by 7 bases and J by 2 bases, with 16 bases between the two germline ends. The CDR3 region has the DNA TGTGCCAGCGGCTCTAGGGGGTATCCCTACGAGCAGTACTTC. This translates into CASGSRGYPYEQYF.

This clonotype was found many times. Sequence at one end of the junction differs from germline and may be a read error. The chain joins TRBV7-9 to TRBJ2-1; 8 nucleotides line up with TRBD2. This CDR3 contains 15 residues. Germline V gene lookup returns CDR1 SEHNR and CDR2 FQNEAQ (reference sequence). Here the CDR3 reads CASSLGGRYYNEQFF. The DNA for the CDR3 is TGCGCCAGCAGCTTGGGCGGGAGGTATTACAATGAGCAGTTCTTC.

This clonotype was seen a few times. A read error may be the cause here, since a much bigger clone is one base away. The rearrangement links TRBV6-6 to TRBJ2-1, with D perhaps TRBD2 (5 bases). The CDR3 extends over 14 amino acids. Germline values: CDR1 MNHNY, CDR2 SVGAGI (reference sequence). The CDR3 loop is CASSPHSSGNEHFF. CDR3 nucleotides: TGTGCCAGCAGTCCCCACTCCTCGGGAAATGAGCATTTCTTC.

This clonotype was counted ten times or more. The chain recombines TRBV7-9 with TRBJ1-5, with D perhaps TRBD1 (5 bases). The V and J ends lost 5 bases and 11 bases respectively, with 13 bases between them. Germline CDR1 and CDR2: SEHNR and FQNEAQ (reference sequence). The CDR3 contains 12 residues. CDR3: CASSQGVTSQHF. The CDR3 nucleotides are TGTGCCAGCAGCCAAGGGGTGACTTCCCAGCATTTT.

This clonotype was detected ten times or more. V gene TRBV18 combines with J gene TRBJ2-7, with 8 bases lining up with TRBD1. Germline V lookup: CDR1 KGHSH, CDR2 LQKENI. CDR3 size: 14 residues. The V and J ends lost 2 bases and 7 bases, in that order; junction bases with no gene match: 7. The CDR3 reads CASSPETGVREQYF. The CDR3 DNA sequence: TGTGCCAGCTCACCAGAGACAGGGGTGAGGGAGCAGTACTTC.

The sample holds many counts of this clonotype. The chain has TRBV5-1 and TRBJ2-5; 7 nucleotides align to TRBD1. The V and J ends lost 2 bases and 4 bases, in that order; junction bases with no gene match: 2. The CDR3 sequence is 13 residues long. Germline values: CDR1 SGHRS, CDR2 YFSETQ. The CDR3 spells CASSFRQGETQYF. In DNA, the CDR3 is TGCGCCAGCAGCTTCCGACAGGGAGAGACCCAGTACTTC.

This clonotype was observed many times. V usage is TRBV27 and J usage is TRBJ1-2; D not resolved. The CDR3 spans 14 residues. V was shortened by 2 bases and J by 3 bases, with 10 bases between the two germline ends. Germline CDR1 MNHEY, CDR2 SMNVEV (reference sequence). In DNA, the CDR3 is TGTGCCAGCAGTTTACTGGCGAGTGACTATGGCTACACCTTC. Amino acid sequence: CASSLLASDYGYTF.

This clonotype was seen at least ten times. The chain links TRBV20-1 to TRBJ1-3, with D uncertain. Germline CDR1 DFQATT, CDR2 SNEGSKA (reference sequence). The CDR3 loop spans 15 amino acids. V shed 0 bases and J shed 3 bases, with 12 bases lying between them. CDR3 loop: CSARDRVSSGNTIYF. CDR3 DNA: TGCAGTGCTAGAGATCGGGTCAGTAGTGGAAACACCATATATTTT.

The gene calls are TRBV20-1 and TRBJ2-5, with D uncertain. Germline CDR1 and CDR2: DFQATT and SNEGSKA (reference sequence). Trimming took off 2 bases at V and 2 bases at J, with 6 bases between the two ends. This CDR3 region has 12 residues. CDR3 bases: TGCAGTGCTAGATCCCTTCAAGAGACCCAGTACTTC. This sequence encodes CSARSLQETQYF.

V is TRBV10-3 and J is TRBJ1-5, with D hard to call. From germline, CDR1 is ENHRY and CDR2 SYGVKD. Trimming stripped 2 bases from V and 7 bases from J, with 9 bases between. This CDR3 comprises 13 residues. The CDR3 protein is CAISERAGQPQHF. The CDR3 DNA reads TGTGCCATCAGTGAGAGGGCTGGGCAGCCCCAGCATTTT.

The rearrangement uses TRBV3-1 and TRBJ2-7, with D tentatively TRBD1 or TRBD2 (5 bases each). Per germline, CDR1 LGHDT and CDR2 YNNKEL (reference sequence). V was cut by 11 bases and J by 4 bases, with 24 bases left in between. The CDR3 runs to 15 residues. This CDR3 reads CACCQDSGAWYEQYF. The CDR3 coding sequence is TGTGCCTGCTGCCAAGACTCCGGGGCTTGGTACGAGCAGTACTTC.

The sample holds many counts of this clonotype. The rearrangement links TRBV12-3 or TRBV12-4 to TRBJ1-2; TRBD1 is a possible D gene (6 bases). The CDR3 is made up of 14 amino acids. V lost 5 bases and J 4 bases, leaving 14 bases between the germline ends. CDR3 in DNA: TGTGCCAGCAGTCCCCGTGGGGGCAGCTATGGCTACACCTTC. Translating gives CASSPRGGSYGYTF.

This clonotype was seen many times. The chain links TRBV5-1 to TRBJ1-2; 10 bases map to TRBD1. Germline V gene data show CDR1 as SGHRS and CDR2 as YFSETQ. Germline trimming cut 7 bases from V and 4 bases from J; bases unmatched to any gene: 13. The CDR3 spans 16 residues. As DNA, the CDR3 is TGCGCCAGCGGAGGGACTGGAGGACAGGGGGGCTATGGCTACACCTTC. It codes for CASGGTGGQGGYGYTF.

This clonotype has at least ten counts. The rearrangement uses TRBV7-2 and TRBJ1-2, with a possible D match to TRBD1 (5 bases). Germline V CDR1 and CDR2: SGHTA, FQGNSA. V shed 3 bases and J shed 7 bases, with 15 bases lying between them. This CDR3 contains 14 residues. The CDR3 is CASSFPQEEVGYTF. Here the CDR3 DNA reads TGTGCCAGCAGCTTCCCACAGGAGGAAGTTGGCTACACCTTC.

The sample holds a few counts of this clonotype. The rearrangement uses TRBV30 and TRBJ2-1; 10 bases are a match to TRBD2. Germline V lookup: CDR1 GTSNPN, CDR2 SVGIG (reference sequence). The CDR3 is 16 residues long. Losses at the gene ends were 8 bases for V and 0 bases for J; bases not matched to a gene: 10. The CDR3 region has the DNA TGTGCCGGCAGACTAGCGGGCCGGAGCTCCTACAATGAGCAGTTCTTC. Amino acids: CAGRLAGRSSYNEQFF. Looking up the rest from reference TRBV30 and TRBJ2-1 gives the full variable domain: SQTIHQWPATLVQPVGSPLSLECTVEGTSNPNLYWYRQAAGRGLQLLFYSVGIGQISSEVPQNLSASRPQDRQFILSSKKLLLSDSGFYLCAGRLAGRSSYNEQFFGPGTRLTVL.

This clonotype was counted at least ten times. The rearrangement uses TRBV20-1 and TRBJ2-5, with D unresolved. V was clipped by 4 bases and J by 4 bases, with 4 bases between them. The CDR3 loop spans 10 amino acids. Per germline, CDR1 DFQATT and CDR2 SNEGSKA (reference sequence). CDR3 loop: CSATAETQYF. CDR3 nucleotides: TGCAGTGCTACGGCAGAGACCCAGTACTTC.

This clonotype was picked up many times. The rearrangement links TRBV29-1 to TRBJ1-1; D ambiguous. The germline V and J ends were trimmed by 5 bases and 0 bases, with 7 bases remaining between them. The CDR3 covers 12 residues. Germline V gene data show CDR1 as SQVTM and CDR2 as ANQGSEA. The CDR3 reads CSVFDLNTEAFF. The CDR3 DNA reads as TGCAGCGTTTTTGACCTGAACACTGAAGCTTTCTTT.

This clonotype showed up many times. This chain connects TRBV9 to TRBJ2-1; the D gene is possibly TRBD1 (6 bases). Germline loops: CDR1 SGDLS, CDR2 YYNGEE. V shed 1 base and J shed 8 bases, with 16 bases lying between them. The CDR3 contains 15 residues. CDR3 DNA: TGTGCCAGCAGCGTACAGGGGTCTTCTACCTATGAGCAGTTCTTC. Residues: CASSVQGSSTYEQFF.

This clonotype occurred many times. The gene calls are TRBV20-1 and TRBJ2-3, with D perhaps matching TRBD2 (5 bases). V was cut by 1 base and J by 6 bases, with 8 bases left in between. CDR3 length: 12 amino acids. The germline V gene has CDR1 DFQATT and CDR2 SNEGSKA (reference sequence). The chain's CDR3 is CSARGSADTQYF. The CDR3 region has the DNA TGCAGTGCTAGAGGTAGCGCGGATACGCAGTATTTT.

This clonotype was detected many times. CDR3 in amino acids: CASSLGIGTGSTEAFF. The CDR3 region has the DNA TGTGCCAGCAGCTTGGGTATTGGGACAGGGAGCACTGAAGCTTTCTTT. The chain joins TRBV5-5 to TRBJ1-1; 9 bases are a match to TRBD1. With 0 bases clipped from V and 4 bases from J, the junction kept 7 bases outside the gene matches. Germline V CDR1 and CDR2: SGHKS, YYEKEE (reference sequence). The CDR3 is made up of 16 amino acids.

This clonotype was seen repeatedly, ten times or more. This rearrangement joins TRBV7-9 to TRBJ2-4, with D possibly matching TRBD1 (6 bases). The ends were cut back, 6 bases at V and 4 bases at J, with 13 bases in the middle. This CDR3 has 14 amino acids. Germline V gene lookup returns CDR1 SEHNR and CDR2 FQNEAQ (reference sequence). The CDR3 region has the DNA TGTGCCAGCAGGGAAAGCGGACAGAAAAACATTCAGTACTTC. It specifies CASRESGQKNIQYF.

J is TRBJ2-2 and V is TRBV27; possibly TRBD2 for D (6 bases). Trimming shortened V by 10 bases and J by 5 bases, and 17 bases separated the two germline ends. The CDR3 is 14 amino acids. Per germline, CDR1 MNHEY and CDR2 SMNVEV (reference sequence). DNA of the CDR3: TGTGCCACCGCCGGGAGAAGTGCTACCGGGGAGCTGTTTTTT. It specifies CATAGRSATGELFF.

This clonotype showed up many times. This chain connects TRBV2 to TRBJ1-6; D may be TRBD1 (6 bases). There are 13 residues in the CDR3. The V end lost 3 bases, the J end lost 9 bases, and 9 bases lay between the germline ends. CDR1 is SNHLY and CDR2 is FYNNEI in the germline V gene. The chain's CDR3 is CASSDRGVSPLHF. CDR3 DNA sequence: TGTGCCAGCAGTGACAGGGGCGTTTCACCCCTCCACTTT.